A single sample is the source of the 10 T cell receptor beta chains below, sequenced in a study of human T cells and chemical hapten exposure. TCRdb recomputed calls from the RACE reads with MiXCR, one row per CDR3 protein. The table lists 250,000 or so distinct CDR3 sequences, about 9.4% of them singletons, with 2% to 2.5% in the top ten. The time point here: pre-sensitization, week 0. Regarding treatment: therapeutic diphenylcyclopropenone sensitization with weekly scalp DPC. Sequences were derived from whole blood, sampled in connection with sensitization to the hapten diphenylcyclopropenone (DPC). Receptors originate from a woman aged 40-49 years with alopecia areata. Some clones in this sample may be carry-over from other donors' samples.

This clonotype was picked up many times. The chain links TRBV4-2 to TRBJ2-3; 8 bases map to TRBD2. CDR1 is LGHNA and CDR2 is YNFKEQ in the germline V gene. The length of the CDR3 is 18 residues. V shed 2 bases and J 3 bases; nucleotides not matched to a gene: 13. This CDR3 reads CASSQQRRSGSGTDTQYF. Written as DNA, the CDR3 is TGTGCCAGCAGCCAACAAAGGAGGAGCGGGAGCGGTACAGATACGCAGTATTTT.

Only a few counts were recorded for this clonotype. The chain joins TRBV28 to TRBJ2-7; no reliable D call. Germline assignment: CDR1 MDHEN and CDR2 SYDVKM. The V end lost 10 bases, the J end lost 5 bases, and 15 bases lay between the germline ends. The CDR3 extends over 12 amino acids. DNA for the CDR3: TGTGCCATCCGAAGCTTTTTTGACGAGCAGTACTTC. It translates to CAIRSFFDEQYF.

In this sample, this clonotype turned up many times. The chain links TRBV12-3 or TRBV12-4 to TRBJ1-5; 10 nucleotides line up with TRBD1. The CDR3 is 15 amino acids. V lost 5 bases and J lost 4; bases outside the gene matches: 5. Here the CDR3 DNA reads TGTGCCAGCAGTCCCGGACAGGGGGGGAATCAGCCCCAGCATTTT. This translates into CASSPGQGGNQPQHF.

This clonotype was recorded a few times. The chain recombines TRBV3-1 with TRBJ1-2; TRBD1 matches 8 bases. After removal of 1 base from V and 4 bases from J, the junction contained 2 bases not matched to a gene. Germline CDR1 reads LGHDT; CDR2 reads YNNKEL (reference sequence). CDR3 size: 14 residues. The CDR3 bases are TGTGCCAGCAGCCAAGGGACAGGGACCTATGGCTACACCTTC. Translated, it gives CASSQGTGTYGYTF.

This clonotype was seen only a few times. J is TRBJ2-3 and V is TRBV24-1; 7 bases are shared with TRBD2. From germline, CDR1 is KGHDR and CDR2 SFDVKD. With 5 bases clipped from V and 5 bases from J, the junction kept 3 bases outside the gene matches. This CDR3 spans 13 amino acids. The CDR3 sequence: CATSGIAGDTQYF. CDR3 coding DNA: TGTGCCACCAGTGGAATAGCGGGAGATACGCAGTATTTT.

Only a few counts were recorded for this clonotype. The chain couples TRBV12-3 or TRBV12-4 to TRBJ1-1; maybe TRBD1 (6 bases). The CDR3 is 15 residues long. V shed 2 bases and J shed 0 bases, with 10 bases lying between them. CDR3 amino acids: CASSLWGGLNTEAFF. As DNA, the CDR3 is TGTGCCAGCAGTTTATGGGGGGGCCTGAACACTGAAGCTTTCTTT.

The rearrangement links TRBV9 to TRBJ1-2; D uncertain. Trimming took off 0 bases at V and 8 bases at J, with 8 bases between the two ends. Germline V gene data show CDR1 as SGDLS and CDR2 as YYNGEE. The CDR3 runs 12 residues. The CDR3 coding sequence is TGTGCCAGCAGCGTAGTGAGCGCCGGCTACACCTTC. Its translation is CASSVVSAGYTF.

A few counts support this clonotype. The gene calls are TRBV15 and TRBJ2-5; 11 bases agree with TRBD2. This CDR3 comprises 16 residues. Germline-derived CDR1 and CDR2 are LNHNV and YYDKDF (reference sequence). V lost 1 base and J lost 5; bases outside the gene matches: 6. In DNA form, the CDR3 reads TGTGCCACCAGCAGAGGGGCTAGCGGGAGGATCGAGACCCAGTACTTC. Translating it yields CATSRGASGRIETQYF.

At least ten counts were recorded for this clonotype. The CDR3 here is CATLDPVNEKLFF. In DNA form, the CDR3 reads TGTGCCACCCTTGACCCCGTTAATGAAAAACTGTTTTTT. The chain recombines TRBV24-1 with TRBJ1-4; no definite D call. This CDR3 is 13 amino acids long. Germline lookup yields CDR1 KGHDR and CDR2 SFDVKD. V lost 9 bases and J lost 4, with 11 bases in between.

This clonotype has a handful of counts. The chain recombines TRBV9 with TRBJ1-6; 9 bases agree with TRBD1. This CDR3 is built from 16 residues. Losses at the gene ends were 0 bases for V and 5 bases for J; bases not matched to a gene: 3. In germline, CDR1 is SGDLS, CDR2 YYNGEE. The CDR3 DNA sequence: TGTGCCAGCAGCGTAGGGGGACAGGGAAATAATTCACCCCTCCACTTT. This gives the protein CASSVGGQGNNSPLHF.